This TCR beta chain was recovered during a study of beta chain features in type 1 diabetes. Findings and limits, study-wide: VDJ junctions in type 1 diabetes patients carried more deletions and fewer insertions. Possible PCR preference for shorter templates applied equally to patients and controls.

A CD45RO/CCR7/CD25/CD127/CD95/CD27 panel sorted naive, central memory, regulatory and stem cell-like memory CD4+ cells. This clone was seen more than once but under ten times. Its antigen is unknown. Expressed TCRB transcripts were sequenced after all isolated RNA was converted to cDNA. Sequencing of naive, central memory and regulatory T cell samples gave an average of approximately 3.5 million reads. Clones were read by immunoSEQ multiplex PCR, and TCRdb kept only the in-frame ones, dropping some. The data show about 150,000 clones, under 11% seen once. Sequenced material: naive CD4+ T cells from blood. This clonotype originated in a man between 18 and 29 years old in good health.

The CDR3 loop reads CATKGTPTSPGELFF. CDR3 DNA: TGCGCCACCAAAGGGACTCCCACTAGCCCCGGGGAGCTGTTTTTT. The chain joins TRBV5-1 to TRBJ2-2; possible D gene TRBD2, 6 bases. Germline CDR1 is SGHRS and CDR2 is YFSETQ. Trimming removed 9 bases from V and 6 bases from J, with 21 bases in between. The CDR3 runs 15 residues.